These 18 T cell receptor beta chains were sequenced from one sample in a study of patients and donors after allogeneic stem cell transplantation. TCRdb itself ran the RT-PCR reads through MiXCR, one entry per CDR3 protein. The sample lists about 230,000 distinct CDR3 sequences; 14% were seen once. Sequencing was carried out using blood, either unsorted or a sorted T cell fraction (not recorded which). These receptors originate from a human donor who was either an allogeneic HSCT recipient or a stem cell or donor lymphocyte infusion donor (not recorded which). It is not recorded whose cells these are; they may come from a transplant donor.

The V call is TRBV20-1, the J call TRBJ2-5; 7 bases fit TRBD1. Trimming at V came to 7 bases and at J to 4 bases, leaving 15 bases not matched to a gene. The CDR3 length is 15 residues. Germline V gives CDR1 DFQATT, CDR2 SNEGSKA (reference sequence). This chain's CDR3 is CSGLGNRGLRETQYF. The CDR3 DNA reads as TGCAGTGGGCTTGGGAACAGGGGATTGAGAGAGACCCAGTACTTC.

The sample holds a few counts of this clonotype. The V gene is TRBV7-9, the J gene TRBJ2-3; 8 bases are a match to TRBD1. Losses at the gene ends were 0 bases for V and 2 bases for J; bases not matched to a gene: 1. This CDR3 comprises 15 residues. Germline loops: CDR1 SEHNR, CDR2 FQNEAQ (reference sequence). The CDR3 nucleotides are TGTGCCAGCAGCTTAGCGGGACAGGCCACAGATACGCAGTATTTT. The encoded protein is CASSLAGQATDTQYF.

This clonotype was recorded many times. The chain carries TRBV18 and TRBJ2-3, with 7 bases matching TRBD2. There are 14 residues in the CDR3. V lost 6 bases and J lost 4; bases outside the gene matches: 7. CDR1 and CDR2 from the germline V gene are KGHSH and LQKENI. As DNA, the CDR3 is TGTGCCAGCTCCCTGGCTCGGGGGGCAGATACGCAGTATTTT. It specifies CASSLARGADTQYF. Together with reference TRBV18 and TRBJ2-3, the CDR3 gives the full variable domain: NAGVMQNPRHLVRRRGQEARLRCSPMKGHSHVYWYRQLPEEGLKFMVYLQKENIIDESGMPKERFSAEFPKEGPSILRIQQVVRGDSAAYFCASSLARGADTQYFGPGTRLTVL.

The genes are TRBV5-8 and TRBJ2-2; 9 bases line up with TRBD1. Germline CDR1 and CDR2: SGHTS and YDEGEE. CDR3 length: 17 amino acids. J lost 0 bases, V lost 9 bases, and 12 bases had no gene match. CDR3 coding DNA: TGTGCCACGCCTCGGGACAGGGTGGGAGCGAACACCGGGGAGCTGTTTTTT. Translating gives CATPRDRVGANTGELFF.

The chain joins TRBV20-1 to TRBJ2-7, with D hard to call. Per the germline V gene, CDR1 is DFQATT and CDR2 is SNEGSKA (reference sequence). Trimming pared 3 bases from V and 5 bases from J, leaving 8 bases between. CDR3 length: 11 amino acids. The CDR3 reads CSASRENEQYF. Here the CDR3 DNA reads TGCAGTGCTAGTCGCGAGAACGAGCAGTACTTC.

This clonotype occurred many times. The genes are TRBV5-5 and TRBJ1-1, with 8 bases identical to TRBD1. Germline V gene lookup returns CDR1 SGHKS and CDR2 YYEKEE (reference sequence). This CDR3 comprises 13 residues. With 4 bases clipped from V and 7 bases from J, the junction kept 6 bases outside the gene matches. The CDR3 is CASSPRTGREAFF. CDR3 DNA sequence: TGTGCCAGCAGCCCGCGGACAGGGCGTGAAGCTTTCTTT. Drawing the rest from reference TRBV5-5 and TRBJ1-1, the complete variable domain is DAGVTQSPTHLIKTRGQQVTLRCSPISGHKSVSWYQQVLGQGPQFIFQYYEKEERGRGNFPDRFSARQFPNYSSELNVNALLLGDSALYLCASSPRTGREAFFGQGTRLTVV.

J is TRBJ2-1 and V is TRBV9; 12 bases are shared with TRBD2. The junction had 5 bases not matched to a gene; V was cut back by 4 bases and J by 0 bases. CDR1 and CDR2 from the germline V gene are SGDLS and YYNGEE. The CDR3 covers 17 residues. CDR3 sequence: CASSHGLAGTSYNEQFF. CDR3 sequence (DNA): TGTGCCAGCAGCCACGGACTAGCGGGGACCTCCTACAATGAGCAGTTCTTC.

Worth noting for this clonotype: A far larger clone differs by one base, so this is likely a read error. The V and J genes are TRBV5-5 and TRBJ2-2; either TRBD1 or TRBD2 may supply D (5 bases each). The CDR3 loop spans 13 amino acids. Looked up from germline, CDR1 is SGHKS and CDR2 is YYEKEE (reference sequence). Here the CDR3 DNA reads TGTGCCAGCAGCTTGGTGGACACCGGGAAGCTGTTTTTT. This gives the protein CASSLVDTGKLFF.

This clonotype has ten or more counts. This chain joins TRBV14 and TRBJ2-1; D may correspond to TRBD1 or TRBD2 (6 bases each). Trimming left V 1 base short and J 1 base short, with 14 bases between. The V gene's germline CDR1 is SGHDN and CDR2 FVKESK. CDR3 size: 17 residues. In nucleotides, the CDR3 is TGTGCCAGCAGCCAAGGTTGGGGGGCTCGATCCTACAATGAGCAGTTCTTC. Translating it yields CASSQGWGARSYNEQFF.

At least ten counts were recorded for this clonotype. V gene TRBV10-3 combines with J gene TRBJ1-2; D is ambiguous. The germline gives CDR1 ENHRY, CDR2 SYGVKD. The length of the CDR3 is 16 residues. V was pared by 0 bases and J by 3 bases, with 14 bases between. The CDR3 reads CAISESLGSSDYGYTF. In DNA form, the CDR3 reads TGTGCCATCAGTGAGTCGCTGGGGTCATCCGACTATGGCTACACCTTC.

This clonotype was counted at least ten times. V gene TRBV2 combines with J gene TRBJ2-7, with TRBD1 identical over 8 bases. From germline, CDR1 is SNHLY and CDR2 FYNNEI. The CDR3 extends over 16 amino acids. V gave up 8 bases and J gave up 2 bases; unmatched junction bases: 14. The CDR3 spells CASLDRAGTSTYEQYF. For the CDR3, the DNA is TGTGCCAGCTTGGACAGGGCCGGAACAAGCACCTACGAGCAGTACTTC. Combining the CDR3 with reference TRBV2 and TRBJ2-7 gives the whole variable domain EPEVTQTPSHQVTQMGQEVILRCVPISNHLYFYWYRQILGQKVEFLVSFYNNEISEKSEIFDDQFSVERPDGSNFTLKIRSTKLEDSAMYFCASLDRAGTSTYEQYFGPGTRLTVT.

A few counts support this clonotype. This rearrangement joins TRBV7-8 to TRBJ2-2; weak D call: TRBD1 (5 bases). CDR1 and CDR2 from the germline V gene are SGHVS and FQNEAQ. Trimming left V 2 bases short and J 2 bases short, with 15 bases between. CDR3 size: 17 residues. The CDR3 sequence is CASSLLEAGINTGELFF. CDR3 bases: TGTGCCAGCAGCTTACTTGAGGCAGGGATAAACACCGGGGAGCTGTTTTTT.

This clonotype turned up a few times. V is TRBV5-1 and J is TRBJ2-5, with 12 bases lining up with TRBD2. The CDR3 has 15 amino acids. Germline values: CDR1 SGHRS, CDR2 YFSETQ. V gave up 5 bases and J gave up 4 bases; unmatched junction bases: 6. The CDR3 region has the DNA TGCGCCAGCAGTCGGACTAGCGGGGATCGAGAGACCCAGTACTTC. Translated: CASSRTSGDRETQYF. The full variable domain, completed using reference TRBV5-1 and TRBJ2-5, is KAGVTQTPRYLIKTRGQQVTLSCSPISGHRSVSWYQQTPGQGLQFLFEYFSETQRNKGNFPGRFSGRQFSNSRSEMNVSTLELGDSALYLCASSRTSGDRETQYFGPGTRLLVL.

Details on this clonotype: At one end the junction does not follow the germline gene, possibly because of a read error. The chain couples TRBV25-1 to TRBJ1-4; the D is unclear. The CDR3 is 11 amino acids. CDR1 is MGHDK and CDR2 is SYGVNS in the germline V gene. CDR3 in amino acids: CASSELSGWVF. CDR3 in DNA: TGTGCCAGCAGTGAATTATCTGGGTGGGTTTTT.

V usage is TRBV5-1 and J usage is TRBJ2-1, with unresolved D. The germline V gene encodes CDR1 SGHRS and CDR2 YFSETQ. V gave up 4 bases and J gave up 8 bases, with 10 bases separating them. The CDR3 is made up of 12 amino acids. The DNA for the CDR3 is TGCGCCAGCAGCACCTATGGGGATGAGCAGTTCTTC. The encoded protein is CASSTYGDEQFF. Together with reference TRBV5-1 and TRBJ2-1, the CDR3 gives the full variable domain: KAGVTQTPRYLIKTRGQQVTLSCSPISGHRSVSWYQQTPGQGLQFLFEYFSETQRNKGNFPGRFSGRQFSNSRSEMNVSTLELGDSALYLCASSTYGDEQFFGPGTRLTVL.

This clonotype was counted a few times. The chain couples TRBV6-1 to TRBJ1-6; D not resolved. Trimming took off 3 bases at V and 7 bases at J, with 10 bases between the two ends. This CDR3 region has 14 residues. Per germline, CDR1 MNHNS and CDR2 SASEGT. This CDR3 is CASSDRTVNSPLHF. CDR3 bases: TGTGCCAGCAGTGATCGGACCGTCAATTCACCCCTCCACTTT.

The chain links TRBV6-1 to TRBJ1-1; TRBD1 is a possible D gene (6 bases). This CDR3 spans 14 amino acids. V shed 8 bases and J shed 0 bases, with 13 bases lying between them. Germline CDR1 MNHNS, CDR2 SASEGT. The chain's CDR3 is CASRWAGVNTEAFF. The CDR3 nucleotides are TGTGCCAGCCGGTGGGCAGGGGTGAACACTGAAGCTTTCTTT.

A few counts support this clonotype. CDR3 loop: CASSLGFGQSAHEAFF. In DNA, the CDR3 is TGTGCCAGCAGTTTGGGATTCGGACAGTCCGCTCATGAAGCTTTCTTT. The chain joins TRBV12-3 or TRBV12-4 to TRBJ1-1; maybe TRBD1 (6 bases). V dropped 3 bases and J dropped 7 bases, with 21 bases sitting between them. This CDR3 is 16 amino acids long.